Listed below are T cell receptor beta chains from one sample, sequenced in a study of radiotherapy plus CTLA-4 blockade in lung cancer. Repertoires were generated with immunoSEQ multiplex PCR, while TCRdb's copy carries only in-frame clones and drops some. The data hold about 59,000 clones, with about 70% observed a single time. Sequencing was performed on peripheral blood, taken from a patient treated with radiotherapy plus ipilimumab. These receptors came from a human donor with non-small cell lung cancer whose response to radiotherapy plus ipilimumab could not be evaluated. CDR3s include the opening cysteine and the closing phenylalanine or tryptophan. A D gene is named only where the DNA matches it firmly. The size entry is marked missing in some rows and otherwise reads once, few, many or a size class.

TRBV6-5,TRBJ1-2,TRBD1,-,CASTGDDYGYTF,TGTGCCAGTACAGGGGACGACTATGGCTACACCTTC
TRBV4-1,TRBJ2-7,TRBD2,-,CASSQDLRLAGAPSSYEQYF,TGCGCCAGCAGCCAAGATTTGAGGCTAGCGGGGGCACCAAGCTCCTACGAGCAGTACTTC
TRBV7-2,TRBJ1-4,TRBD1,-,CASSSTGGAREKLFF,TGTGCCAGCAGCAGTACAGGGGGCGCCCGGGAAAAACTGTTTTTT
TRBV4-1,TRBJ1-5,-,-,CASSLDSYQPQHF,TGCGCCAGCAGCCTGGACAGCTATCAGCCCCAGCATTTT
TRBV30,TRBJ1-6,-,-,CAWSSRSLYNSPLHF,TGTGCCTGGAGTAGCCGGTCCCTCTATAATTCACCCCTCCACTTT
TRBV7-2,TRBJ2-1,-,-,CASSLGGGWNEQFF,TGTGCCAGCAGCTTAGGGGGCGGTTGGAATGAGCAGTTCTTC
TRBV7-9,TRBJ2-1,-,few,CASGNRDFQFF,TGTGCCAGCGGGAACCGGGACTTCCAGTTCTTC
TRBV7-3,TRBJ2-5,TRBD2,-,CASSLQTSGGQETQYF,TGTGCCAGCAGTCTTCAGACTAGCGGTGGACAAGAGACCCAGTACTTC
TRBV5-1,TRBJ2-5,-,-,CASTPRVGQETQYF,TGCGCCAGCACCCCCAGGGTTGGCCAAGAGACCCAGTACTTC
TRBV5-1,TRBJ1-1,-,-,CASRGMPNTEAFF,TGCGCCAGCCGCGGCATGCCGAACACTGAAGCTTTCTTT
TRBV10-2,TRBJ2-7,-,once,CASSEGRRFYEQYF,TGCGCCAGCAGTGAAGGCAGGAGGTTTTACGAGCAGTACTTC
TRBV21-1,TRBJ2-7,-,-,CASSPTYEQYF,TGTGCCAGCAGCCCTACCTACGAGCAGTACTTC
TRBV28,TRBJ1-3,-,medium-sized,CASSFISGNTIYF,TGTGCCAGCAGTTTTATCTCTGGAAACACCATATATTTT
TRBV6-5,TRBJ1-3,-,-,CATRVTGGNTIYF,TGTGCCACCAGGGTAACGGGTGGAAACACCATATATTTT
TRBV7-9,TRBJ2-5,TRBD2,-,CASSFDPLGGGPNETQYF,TGTGCCAGCAGCTTCGACCCCCTGGGGGGAGGGCCGAATGAGACCCAGTACTTC
TRBV15,TRBJ2-1,TRBD2,few,CATSRDRGLAGRYNEQFF,TGTGCCACCAGCAGAGATAGAGGACTAGCGGGACGCTACAATGAGCAGTTCTTC
TRBV6-5,TRBJ2-1,-,-,CASSYTGYNEQFF,TGTGCCAGCAGTTACACTGGTTACAATGAGCAGTTCTTC
TRBV27,TRBJ2-5,-,-,CASGGRLALETETQYF,TGTGCCAGTGGGGGGCGACTAGCCCTAGAAACGGAGACCCAGTACTTC
TRBV19,TRBJ2-6,-,-,CASRIDSSGANVLTF,TGTGCCAGTAGGATTGACAGCTCTGGGGCCAACGTCCTGACTTTC
TRBV19,TRBJ1-4,-,-,CASRTLRSPNEKLFF,TGTGCCAGTAGGACACTCAGGTCCCCTAATGAAAAACTGTTTTTT
TRBV19,TRBJ1-4,-,-,CASSTSGTSKLFF,TGTGCCAGTAGTACTTCCGGGACATCAAAACTGTTTTTT
TRBV5-6,TRBJ2-1,-,-,CASSSTISNEQFF,TGTGCCAGCAGCTCGACTATTTCCAATGAGCAGTTCTTC
TRBV19,TRBJ1-1,TRBD1,few,CASSARDRDEAFF,TGTGCCAGTAGTGCCCGGGACAGGGACGAAGCTTTCTTT
TRBV10-3,TRBJ1-3,TRBD1,-,CAIGTAAGNTIYF,TGTGCCATCGGGACAGCCGCTGGAAACACCATATATTTT